Listed here are 20 T cell receptor beta chains from one sample, sequenced in a study of T cell responses to AZD1222 COVID-19 vaccine. TCRdb keeps only in-frame clones here, not all; method: immunoSEQ multiplex PCR. The sample lists roughly 130,000 clones; roughly 94% were seen once. The sample was peripheral blood, taken on day 0 of AZD1222 vaccination. The origin of the receptors is an adult in good health.

The chain employs TRBV7-6 and TRBJ1-6; the D gene is possibly TRBD1 (5 bases). Germline CDR1 and CDR2: SGHVS and FNYEAQ. The CDR3 spans 12 residues. The V end lost 6 bases, the J end lost 7 bases, and 7 bases lay between the germline ends. CDR3 nucleotides: TGTGCCAGCAGGGCAGGGAATTCACCCCTCCACTTT. This sequence encodes CASRAGNSPLHF.

To note about this clone: This CDR3 is also generated by other DNA sequences in the sample. V and J are TRBV20-1 and TRBJ2-7, with a possible D match to TRBD1 (5 bases). V lost 5 bases and J lost 3, with 8 bases in between. CDR1 and CDR2 from the germline V gene are DFQATT and SNEGSKA (reference sequence). The CDR3 totals 11 residues. Here the CDR3 DNA reads TGCAGTGCTTCCCAGGGCTACGAGCAGTACTTC. Translated: CSASQGYEQYF.

The rearrangement joins TRBV9 to TRBJ2-7; 9 bases align to TRBD2. V shed 1 base and J 2 bases; nucleotides not matched to a gene: 4. This CDR3 region has 15 residues. Germline CDR1 reads SGDLS; CDR2 reads YYNGEE. The chain's CDR3 is CASSVSSGGPYEQYF. The CDR3 nucleotides are TGTGCCAGCAGCGTAAGTAGCGGGGGCCCCTACGAGCAGTACTTC.

The rearrangement links TRBV5-1 to TRBJ1-4, with a tentative D call TRBD1 (5 bases). Trimming stripped 4 bases from V and 3 bases from J, with 10 bases between. Germline CDR1 is SGHRS and CDR2 is YFSETQ. The CDR3 has 14 residues. The CDR3: CASSPGVPNEKLFF. DNA of the CDR3: TGCGCCAGCAGCCCGGGGGTCCCTAATGAAAAACTGTTTTTT.

V gene TRBV27 combines with J gene TRBJ2-1, with 8 bases that match TRBD1. The germline gives CDR1 MNHEY, CDR2 SMNVEV (reference sequence). V trimming: 0 bases; J trimming: 6 bases; junction bases outside the gene matches: 4. The CDR3 extends over 15 amino acids. CDR3 nucleotides: TGTGCCAGCAGTTTATCGAAGACAGGGGTCAATGAGCAGTTCTTC. Residues: CASSLSKTGVNEQFF.

The chain joins TRBV10-1 to TRBJ2-5, with 11 nucleotides matching TRBD1. This CDR3 is built from 14 residues. J lost 5 bases, V lost 4 bases, and 3 bases had no gene match. Looked up from germline, CDR1 is WNHNN and CDR2 is SYGVQD (reference sequence). Here the CDR3 reads CASSGTGGRETQYF. The CDR3 DNA reads as TGCGCCAGCAGTGGGACAGGGGGCCGGGAGACCCAGTACTTC.

DNA for the CDR3: TGTGCCATCAGTGAGCGGACAGGGCTAACGAGCTCCTACGAGCAGTACTTC. Amino acid sequence: CAISERTGLTSSYEQYF. This sequence joins TRBV10-3 and TRBJ2-7; 8 nucleotides align to TRBD1. Germline V lookup: CDR1 ENHRY, CDR2 SYGVKD. Trimming removed 2 bases from V and 0 bases from J; junction bases left unmatched: 9. The CDR3 consists of 17 residues.

V is TRBV4-1 and J is TRBJ1-5; TRBD1 agrees at 10 bases. The CDR3 has 18 residues. Looked up from germline, CDR1 is MGHRA and CDR2 is YSYEKL. J gave up 0 bases and V 1 base, and 6 bases lay outside the gene matches. In DNA, the CDR3 is TGCGCCAGCAGCCAAGGACAGGGGGCAGGGTATAGCAATCAGCCCCAGCATTTT. Protein product: CASSQGQGAGYSNQPQHF.

The J gene is TRBJ1-2, the V gene TRBV10-3; 12 bases match TRBD1. This CDR3 has 15 residues. Germline V gene data show CDR1 as ENHRY and CDR2 as SYGVKD. Trimming removed 7 bases from V and 8 bases from J; junction bases left unmatched: 11. The CDR3 sequence: CAITEAGTGGDGYTF. CDR3 DNA: TGTGCCATCACCGAAGCCGGGACAGGGGGCGACGGCTACACCTTC.

The rearrangement uses TRBV3-1 (or the pseudogene TRBV3-2) and TRBJ1-2; possible D gene TRBD1, 5 bases. This CDR3 has 13 residues. Germline V gene lookup returns CDR1 LGHDT and CDR2 YNNKEL (reference sequence). Deletions cut 0 bases from V and 8 bases from J, with 10 bases between. The CDR3 DNA reads as TGTGCCAGCAGCCAAGAGTACCAGGGAGGCTACACCTTC. Its translation is CASSQEYQGGYTF.

The chain is built from TRBV4-2 and TRBJ1-1; 11 nucleotides agree with TRBD1. CDR1 and CDR2 (germline): LGHNA, YNFKEQ. This CDR3 is built from 17 residues. V trimming: 3 bases; J trimming: 2 bases; junction bases outside the gene matches: 8. CDR3: CASSQKRDRGFNTEAFF. The CDR3 DNA is TGTGCCAGCAGCCAGAAAAGGGACAGGGGGTTCAACACTGAAGCTTTCTTT.

The chain has TRBV15 and TRBJ2-4, with D unresolved. Trimming stripped 1 base from V and 5 bases from J, with 6 bases between. The CDR3 extends over 13 amino acids. Germline V gene lookup returns CDR1 LNHNV and CDR2 YYDKDF (reference sequence). CDR3: CATSRVEENIQYF. The CDR3 DNA is TGTGCCACCAGCAGAGTCGAAGAAAACATTCAGTACTTC.

The chain employs TRBV5-1 and TRBJ1-1; D is possibly TRBD1 (5 bases). Between the trimmed V and J ends, which lost 1 base and 1 base, there was a span of 11 bases. The length of the CDR3 is 15 residues. Germline V lookup: CDR1 SGHRS, CDR2 YFSETQ. This CDR3 is CASSLQQAPNTEAFF. DNA for the CDR3: TGCGCCAGCAGCTTGCAACAGGCGCCGAACACTGAAGCTTTCTTT. The variable domain in full, with the rest retrieved from reference TRBV5-1 and TRBJ1-1, is KAGVTQTPRYLIKTRGQQVTLSCSPISGHRSVSWYQQTPGQGLQFLFEYFSETQRNKGNFPGRFSGRQFSNSRSEMNVSTLELGDSALYLCASSLQQAPNTEAFFGQGTRLTVV.

This chain joins TRBV5-1 and TRBJ1-1; a possible D gene is TRBD1 (6 bases). The CDR3 extends over 15 amino acids. Per the germline V gene, CDR1 is SGHRS and CDR2 is YFSETQ. With 1 base removed from V and 0 bases from J, the gap between germline ends came to 10 bases. DNA of the CDR3: TGCGCCAGCAGCTTGTACGGACAGATGAACACTGAAGCTTTCTTT. Protein product: CASSLYGQMNTEAFF.

The count of this clone is one. This chain uses TRBV7-9 with TRBJ1-5; the D is unclear. The CDR3 covers 12 residues. Germline lookup yields CDR1 SEHNR and CDR2 FQNEAQ (reference sequence). V lost 6 bases, J lost 4 bases, and 7 bases lay in between. DNA for the CDR3: TGTGCCAGCAGTAGGATGAATCAGCCCCAGCATTTT. It codes for CASSRMNQPQHF.

V is TRBV5-1 and J is TRBJ1-4; D gene unclear. The CDR3 has 14 amino acids. V shed 3 bases and J shed 0 bases, with 6 bases lying between them. Germline lookup yields CDR1 SGHRS and CDR2 YFSETQ. The CDR3: CASSSGPTNEKLFF. CDR3 sequence (DNA): TGCGCCAGCAGCTCCGGGCCAACTAATGAAAAACTGTTTTTT.

The genes are TRBV3-1 (or the pseudogene TRBV3-2) and TRBJ2-5, with TRBD2 identical over 9 bases. There are 17 residues in the CDR3. Germline assignment: CDR1 LGHDT and CDR2 YNNKEL (reference sequence). With 3 bases clipped from V and 2 bases from J, the junction kept 10 bases outside the gene matches. This chain's CDR3 is CASSQGGGLARQETQYF. The CDR3 DNA sequence: TGTGCCAGCAGCCAGGGGGGTGGACTAGCGCGGCAAGAGACCCAGTACTTC.

This clone was recorded once. The gene calls are TRBV7-9 and TRBJ1-1; D perhaps matches TRBD1 (5 bases). Germline-derived CDR1 and CDR2 are SEHNR and FQNEAQ (reference sequence). Trimming removed 5 bases from V and 1 base from J, with 14 bases in between. The CDR3 runs to 15 residues. This CDR3 is CASSGQGGWNTEAFF. CDR3 DNA: TGTGCCAGCAGCGGGCAGGGAGGGTGGAACACTGAAGCTTTCTTT.

This clone was recorded only once. The chain combines TRBV7-2 with TRBJ2-1; TRBD2 might be the D (5 bases). The germline CDR1 and CDR2 sequences are SGHTA and FQGNSA. The CDR3 contains 17 residues. Trimming shortened V by 1 base and J by 3 bases, and 16 bases separated the two germline ends. The CDR3 reads CASSLVSVSEGYNEQFF. CDR3 DNA sequence: TGTGCCAGCAGCTTAGTTTCGGTTTCCGAGGGCTACAATGAGCAGTTCTTC.

In regard to this clone: One end of the junction varies from germline; a read error may be responsible. The chain links TRBV7-2 to TRBJ2-7; TRBD1 aligns across 7 bases. Germline values: CDR1 SGHTA, CDR2 FQGNSA. The CDR3 has 14 amino acids. The CDR3 is CASSLGFQQGPQGF. CDR3 nucleotide sequence: TGTGCCAGCAGCTTAGGGTTTCAACAGGGGCCTCAGGGCTTC.